This T cell receptor beta chain was observed in a study of blood T cell repertoires in COVID-19. The wider study: Collection of acute and convalescent COVID-19 samples took place in the United States, Italy and Spain.

Original processing notes: By means of reference gene primer amplification, nucleated cell counts were estimated. TCRdb's table, derived via immunoSEQ multiplex PCR, lists solely in-frame clones and lacks some. The DNA gave D and trimming, while V, J and clone size come from that table. Among under 15,000 clones listed, just over 90% were seen once. Germline V gene sequence: CDR1 ENHRY, CDR2 SYGVKD. The ends were cut back, 10 bases at V and 0 bases at J, with 7 bases in the middle. CDR3 length: 12 residues. The V gene is TRBV10-3, the J gene TRBJ1-5, with D unclear. The sequence was obtained from a human donor in a cohort sampled during active COVID-19. The source material was peripheral blood. The CDR3 DNA is TGTGCCAGCGGCCATAGCAATCAGCCCCAGCATTTT. As protein: CASGHSNQPQHF.